The 3 T cell receptor beta chains below all came from one sample that was sequenced in a study of blood T cell repertoires in COVID-19. Sequenced by immunoSEQ multiplex PCR; TCRdb stores in-frame clones only, minus some. The table has some 300,000 clones, about 89% seen once. The sample consisted of PBMCs or T cells enriched from blood (not recorded which). These receptors were taken from a woman between 40 and 50 years old who had recovered from COVID-19.

J is TRBJ2-1 and V is TRBV24-1; 13 bases align to TRBD2. This CDR3 region has 16 residues. V shed 3 bases, J shed 5 bases, and the junction held 3 bases outside the gene matches. The germline CDR1 and CDR2 sequences are KGHDR and SFDVKD. Here the CDR3 reads CATSDVGLAGNNEQFF. The CDR3 nucleotides are TGTGCCACCAGTGATGTGGGACTAGCGGGAAACAATGAGCAGTTCTTC.

J is TRBJ2-1 and V is TRBV11-3, with 7 bases identical to TRBD2. The CDR3 has 15 residues. The trim removed 3 bases at V and 6 bases at J, leaving 8 bases unmatched. CDR1 and CDR2 (germline): SGHNT, YENEEA. CDR3 amino acids: CASSFAGVVVNEQFF. As DNA, the CDR3 is TGTGCCAGCAGCTTCGCGGGAGTAGTCGTCAATGAGCAGTTCTTC.

This rearrangement joins TRBV9 to TRBJ2-7, with D tentatively TRBD2 (5 bases). Germline CDR1 SGDLS, CDR2 YYNGEE. CDR3 length: 12 residues. V was clipped by 5 bases and J by 6 bases, with 12 bases between them. This CDR3 reads CASRGISGEQYF. The CDR3 DNA follows: TGTGCCAGCAGGGGGATCAGCGGCGAGCAGTACTTC.